This TCR beta chain emerged from a study of T-cell reconstitution after alpha-beta-depleted transplantation in children. Preparing the TCRbeta library involved the use of unique molecular identifiers. TCRdb ran MiXCR on the PCR reads and lists one entry per CDR3 protein. Among hundreds of thousands of distinct CDR3 sequences listed, more than 10% were seen once. Trimming took 2 bases from V and 1 from J, leaving 13 bases between them. The CDR3 contains 16 residues. The V gene's germline CDR1 is MGHRA and CDR2 YSYEKL. The sample consisted of PBMCs, taken from the stem cell graft. This receptor was taken from a human donor who donated a stem cell graft to a child with Fanconi anemia. The rearrangement links TRBV4-1 to TRBJ2-3; tentatively, D is TRBD2 (6 bases). CDR3 residues: CASSQLQSSGTDTQYF. The DNA of the CDR3 is TGCGCCAGCAGCCAACTCCAGTCTAGCGGCACAGATACGCAGTATTTT.